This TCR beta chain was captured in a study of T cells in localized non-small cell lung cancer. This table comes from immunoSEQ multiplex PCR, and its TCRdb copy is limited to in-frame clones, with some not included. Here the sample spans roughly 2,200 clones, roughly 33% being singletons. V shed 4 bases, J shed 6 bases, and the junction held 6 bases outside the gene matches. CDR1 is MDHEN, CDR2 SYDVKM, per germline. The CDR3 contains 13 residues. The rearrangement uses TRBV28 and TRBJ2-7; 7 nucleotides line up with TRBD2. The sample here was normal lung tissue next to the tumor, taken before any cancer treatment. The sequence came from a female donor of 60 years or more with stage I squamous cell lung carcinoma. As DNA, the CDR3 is TGTGCCAGCAGTTACCGGGGAGGGCTCGAGCAGTACTTC. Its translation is CASSYRGGLEQYF.